One and the same sample provided the 13 T cell receptor beta chains below, sequenced in a study of T cell responses to AZD1222 COVID-19 vaccine. TCRdb keeps only in-frame clones here, not all; method: immunoSEQ multiplex PCR. The data show about 110,000 clones, about 86% seen once. The sample here was peripheral blood, taken on day 0 of AZD1222 vaccination. The receptors here all came from an adult in good health.

The chain is built from TRBV6-5 and TRBJ1-3, with D perhaps matching TRBD1 (5 bases). Trimming shortened V by 5 bases and J by 5 bases, and 16 bases separated the two germline ends. The CDR3 covers 15 residues. Germline V gives CDR1 MNHEY, CDR2 SVGAGI. Here the CDR3 DNA reads TGTGCCAGCAGTACACACCGGGACGGCCGAAACACCATATATTTT. Residues: CASSTHRDGRNTIYF.

V usage is TRBV2 and J usage is TRBJ2-1, with 7 nucleotides matching TRBD2. This CDR3 region has 16 residues. V lost 3 bases, J lost 1 base, and 6 bases stayed unmatched. Germline assignment: CDR1 SNHLY and CDR2 FYNNEI. CDR3 in amino acids: CASSESYGGSYNEQFF. As DNA, the CDR3 is TGTGCCAGCAGTGAGTCTTACGGGGGGTCCTACAATGAGCAGTTCTTC.

V and J are TRBV5-1 and TRBJ1-2; D is perhaps TRBD1 (5 bases). Per germline, CDR1 SGHRS and CDR2 YFSETQ. The CDR3 loop spans 15 amino acids. V lost 2 bases and J 3 bases, leaving 14 bases between the germline ends. The CDR3 reads CASSFLGQADYGYTF. The CDR3 region has the DNA TGCGCCAGCAGCTTCTTGGGGCAGGCCGACTATGGCTACACCTTC. Drawing the rest from reference TRBV5-1 and TRBJ1-2, the complete variable domain is KAGVTQTPRYLIKTRGQQVTLSCSPISGHRSVSWYQQTPGQGLQFLFEYFSETQRNKGNFPGRFSGRQFSNSRSEMNVSTLELGDSALYLCASSFLGQADYGYTFGSGTRLTVV.

The chain carries TRBV3-1 (or the pseudogene TRBV3-2) and TRBJ2-6; TRBD2 matches 9 bases. This CDR3 has 15 residues. In germline, CDR1 is LGHDT, CDR2 YNNKEL (reference sequence). With V trimmed by 7 bases and J by 0 bases, 1 base remained unmatched. CDR3 residues: CASTRGGSGANVLTF. CDR3 DNA: TGTGCCAGCACGCGGGGGGGCTCTGGGGCCAACGTCCTGACTTTC.

The genes are TRBV19 and TRBJ1-5; D is undetermined. The CDR3 sequence is 13 residues long. Per germline, CDR1 LNHDA and CDR2 SQIVND (reference sequence). The ends were cut back, 2 bases at V and 5 bases at J, with 7 bases in the middle. The CDR3 DNA is TGTGCCAGTAGTATAACCGGGGATCAGCCCCAGCATTTT. Amino acids: CASSITGDQPQHF. Based on the CDR3 plus reference TRBV19 and TRBJ1-5, the full variable domain is DGGITQSPKYLFRKEGQNVTLSCEQNLNHDAMYWYRQDPGQGLRLIYYSQIVNDFQKGDIAEGYSVSREKKESFPLTVTSAQKNPTAFYLCASSITGDQPQHFGDGTRLSIL.

The V gene is TRBV28, the J gene TRBJ1-2, with TRBD1 as a possible D gene (6 bases). In germline, CDR1 is MDHEN, CDR2 SYDVKM. The CDR3 covers 14 residues. Trimming stripped 8 bases from V and 3 bases from J, with 16 bases between. The CDR3 region is CASARRGADYGYTF. The CDR3, as DNA: TGTGCCAGCGCAAGGCGGGGGGCTGACTATGGCTACACCTTC.

V is TRBV28 and J is TRBJ1-4; D remains ambiguous. Deletions cut 4 bases from V and 4 bases from J, with 10 bases between. In germline, CDR1 is MDHEN, CDR2 SYDVKM. This CDR3 is built from 14 residues. The CDR3 spells CASSSHTYNEKLFF. The CDR3 DNA reads TGTGCCAGCAGTTCCCACACTTATAATGAAAAACTGTTTTTT. Full variable domain (outside the CDR3, taken from reference TRBV28 and TRBJ1-4): DVKVTQSSRYLVKRTGEKVFLECVQDMDHENMFWYRQDPGLGLRLIYFSYDVKMKEKGDIPEGYSVSREKKERFSLILESASTNQTSMYLCASSSHTYNEKLFFGSGTQLSVL.

The chain couples TRBV11-2 to TRBJ2-5; D unclear. This CDR3 has 15 residues. Trimming stripped 2 bases from V and 5 bases from J, with 15 bases between. Germline V gene lookup returns CDR1 SGHAT and CDR2 FQNNGV. In DNA form, the CDR3 reads TGTGCCAGCAGCTTATCCCGATCTTTGCGGGAGACCCAGTACTTC. Amino acid sequence: CASSLSRSLRETQYF.

The chain employs TRBV27 and TRBJ2-1, with D maybe TRBD2 (7 bases). Germline V gene lookup returns CDR1 MNHEY and CDR2 SMNVEV (reference sequence). The V and J ends lost 4 bases and 4 bases respectively, with 17 bases between them. CDR3 length equals 16 residues. Written as DNA, the CDR3 is TGTGCCAGCAGTTCCTTCGGGGAGGGGGTGTACAATGAGCAGTTCTTC. It yields the protein CASSSFGEGVYNEQFF.

This chain connects TRBV14 to TRBJ1-4; no clear D. This CDR3 has 15 residues. Germline CDR1 is SGHDN and CDR2 is FVKESK. Trimming stripped 2 bases from V and 3 bases from J, with 10 bases between. The CDR3 DNA follows: TGTGCCAGCAGCCAACTCCAGGACTCTAATGAAAAACTGTTTTTT. Translation: CASSQLQDSNEKLFF. The complete variable domain, with remaining parts taken from reference TRBV14 and TRBJ1-4, reads EAGVTQFPSHSVIEKGQTVTLRCDPISGHDNLYWYRRVMGKEIKFLLHFVKESKQDESGMPNNRFLAERTGGTYSTLKVQPAELEDSGVYFCASSQLQDSNEKLFFGSGTQLSVL.

V and J are TRBV4-1 and TRBJ1-1, with TRBD1 matching over 10 bases. The V gene end was trimmed by 4 bases and the J gene end by 5 bases; junction bases not matched to a gene: 4. Germline V gives CDR1 MGHRA, CDR2 YSYEKL. The CDR3 spans 14 residues. CDR3 sequence (DNA): TGCGCCAGCAGCCGCGGGACAGGGGTTACTGAAGCTTTCTTT. Protein product: CASSRGTGVTEAFF.

V and J are TRBV27 and TRBJ1-2; 7 nucleotides match TRBD1. This CDR3 comprises 17 residues. The germline V gene encodes CDR1 MNHEY and CDR2 SMNVEV (reference sequence). Losses at the gene ends were 9 bases for V and 13 bases for J; bases not matched to a gene: 29. The CDR3 loop is CASSPQGDEGANGGVTF. In DNA form, the CDR3 reads TGTGCCAGTTCACCCCAAGGAGACGAGGGGGCGAACGGCGGTGTCACCTTC.

The V gene is TRBV28, the J gene TRBJ1-4, with 8 bases identical to TRBD1. Germline V gives CDR1 MDHEN, CDR2 SYDVKM. The trim removed 6 bases at V and 7 bases at J, leaving 7 bases unmatched. The CDR3 spans 14 residues. In DNA, the CDR3 is TGTGCCAGCAGGTCCGGGACAGGCGGTGAAAAACTGTTTTTT. This codes for CASRSGTGGEKLFF.